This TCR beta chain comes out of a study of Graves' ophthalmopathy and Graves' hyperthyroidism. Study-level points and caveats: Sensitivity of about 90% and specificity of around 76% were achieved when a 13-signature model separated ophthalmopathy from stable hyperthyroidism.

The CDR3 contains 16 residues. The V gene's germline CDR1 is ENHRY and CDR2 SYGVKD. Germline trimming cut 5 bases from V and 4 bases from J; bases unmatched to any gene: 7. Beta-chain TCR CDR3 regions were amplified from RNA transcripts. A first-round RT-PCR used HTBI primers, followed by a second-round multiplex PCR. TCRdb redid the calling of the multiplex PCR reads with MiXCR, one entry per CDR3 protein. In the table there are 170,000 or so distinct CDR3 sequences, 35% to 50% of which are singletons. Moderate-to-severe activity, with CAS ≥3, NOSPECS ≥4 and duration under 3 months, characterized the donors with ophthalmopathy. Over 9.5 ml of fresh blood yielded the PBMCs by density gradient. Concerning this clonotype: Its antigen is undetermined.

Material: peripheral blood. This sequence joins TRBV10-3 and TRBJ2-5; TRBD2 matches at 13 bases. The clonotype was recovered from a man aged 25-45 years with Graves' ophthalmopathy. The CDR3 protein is CAISFGTSGKGETQYF. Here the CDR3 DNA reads TGTGCCATCAGTTTCGGGACTAGCGGGAAGGGAGAGACCCAGTACTTC.